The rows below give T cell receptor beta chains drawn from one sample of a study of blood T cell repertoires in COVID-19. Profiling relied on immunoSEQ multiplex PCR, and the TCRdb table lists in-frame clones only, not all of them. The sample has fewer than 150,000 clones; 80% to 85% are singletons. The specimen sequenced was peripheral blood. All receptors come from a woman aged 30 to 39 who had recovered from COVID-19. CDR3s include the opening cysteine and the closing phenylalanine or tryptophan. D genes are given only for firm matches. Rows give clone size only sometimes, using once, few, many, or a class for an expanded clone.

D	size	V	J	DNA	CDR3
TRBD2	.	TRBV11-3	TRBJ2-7	TGTGCCAGCAGCTCCCGGGGGGGACGCGAGCAGTACTTC	CASSSRGGREQYF
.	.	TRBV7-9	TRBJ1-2	TGTGCCACGACAGAGAACTATGGCTACACCTTC	CATTENYGYTF
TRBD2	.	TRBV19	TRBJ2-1	TGTGCCAGTAGTTGGACTAGCGGGACCTACAATGAGCAGTTCTTC	CASSWTSGTYNEQFF
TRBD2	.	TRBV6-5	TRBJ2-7	TGTGCCAGCAGGCGGGGGAGTTCAGCCTACGAGCAGTACTTC	CASRRGSSAYEQYF
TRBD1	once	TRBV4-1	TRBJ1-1	TGCGCCAGCAGCCAAGGGACAGGGCTGAGGAGGAACACTGAAGCTTTCTTT	CASSQGTGLRRNTEAFF
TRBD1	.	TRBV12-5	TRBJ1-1	TGTGCTAGTGGGGGGACAGGGCACAAGAACACTGAAGCTTTCTTT	CASGGTGHKNTEAFF
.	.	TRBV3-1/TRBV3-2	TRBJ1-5	TGTGCCAGCAGCCCCCCAGGCTCTCAGAATCAGCCCCAGCATTTT	CASSPPGSQNQPQHF
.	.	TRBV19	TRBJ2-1	TGTGCCAGTAGTATCAGGACAGACCACTCCAATGAGCAGTTCTTC	CASSIRTDHSNEQFF
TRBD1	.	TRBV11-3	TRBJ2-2	TGTGCCAGCAGCTATAGACGGACAGGGAACACCGGGGAGCTGTTTTTT	CASSYRRTGNTGELFF
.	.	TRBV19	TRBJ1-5	TGTGCCAGTAGGAGCGTGTCTTTTGGCAATCAGCCCCAGCATTTT	CASRSVSFGNQPQHF
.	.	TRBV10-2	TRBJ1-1	TGCGCCAGCAGTGAGTCGTTGGGCCCCCGAGGGGCTTTCTTT	CASSESLGPRGAFF
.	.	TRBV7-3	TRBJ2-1	TGTGCCAGCAGCCCAAGCGTAGGCGGTGCCTACAATGAGCAGTTCTTC	CASSPSVGGAYNEQFF
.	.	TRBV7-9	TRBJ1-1	TGTGCCAGCAGCCCCCTCGTGACTGAAGCTTTCTTT	CASSPLVTEAFF
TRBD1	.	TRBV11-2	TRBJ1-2	TGTGCCAGCAGCTTAGGAGGACAGGGGTACTATGGCTACACCTTC	CASSLGGQGYYGYTF
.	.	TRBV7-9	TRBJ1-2	TGTGCCAGCAGCTTAGTTACAGAACTCTATGGCTACACCTTC	CASSLVTELYGYTF
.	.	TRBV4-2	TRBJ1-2	TGTGCCAGCAGCCATGCCGGGACACGACAAACCTATGGCTACACCTTC	CASSHAGTRQTYGYTF
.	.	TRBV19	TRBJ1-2	TGTGCCAGTATAGGGCGGGGGGGCCAATATGGCTACACCTTC	CASIGRGGQYGYTF
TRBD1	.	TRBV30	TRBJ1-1	TGTGCCATTGGAGACAGGGGCACTGAAGCTTTCTTT	CAIGDRGTEAFF
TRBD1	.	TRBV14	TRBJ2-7	TGTGCCAGCAGCCCCGGGACAGGGGTGTTTTTCAAGGACGAGCAGTACTTC	CASSPGTGVFFKDEQYF
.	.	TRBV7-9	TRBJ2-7	TGTGCCAGCAGCTCAATTATGAGGGTGGGTCACTACGAGCAGTACTTC	CASSSIMRVGHYEQYF
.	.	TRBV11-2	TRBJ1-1	TGTGCCAGCAGCTGGGAGGTAGCCACTGAAGCTTTCTTT	CASSWEVATEAFF
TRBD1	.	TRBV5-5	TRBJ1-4	TGTGCCAGCAGCTTAACGGACAGGGGGCGCGAAAAACTGTTTTTT	CASSLTDRGREKLFF
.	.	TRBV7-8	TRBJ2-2	TGTGCCAGCAGCTTATTCGGCAGGGCTGCGAACACCGGGGAGCTGTTTTTT	CASSLFGRAANTGELFF
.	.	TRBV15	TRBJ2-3	TGTGCCACCAGCAGAGACAGGGCTCCAGATACGCAGTATTTT	CATSRDRAPDTQYF
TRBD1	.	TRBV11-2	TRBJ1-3	TGTGCCAGCAGCTTATGGGGGCCAGGGGGCACCATATATTTT	CASSLWGPGGTIYF
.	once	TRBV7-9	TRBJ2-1	TGTGCCAGCAAGGGAAGTCTAGCATACAATGAGCAGTTCTTC	CASKGSLAYNEQFF
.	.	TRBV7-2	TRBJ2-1	TGTGCCAGCAGCTCCCTAGGGGGGGCTTACAATGAGCAGTTCTTC	CASSSLGGAYNEQFF
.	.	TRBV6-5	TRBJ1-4	TGTGCCACCCAGGGGTTTGGGGAAGAAAAACTGTTTTTT	CATQGFGEEKLFF
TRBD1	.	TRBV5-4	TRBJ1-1	TGTGCCAGCAGCTGGGACAGGGAGTCGACTGAAGCTTTCTTT	CASSWDRESTEAFF
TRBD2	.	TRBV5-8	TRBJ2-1	TGTGCCAGCAGCCCTAGCGGCTTTTCAATTCGGTACAATGAGCAGTTCTTC	CASSPSGFSIRYNEQFF
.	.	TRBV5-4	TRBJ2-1	TGTGCCAGCGCCGGGGACATAGCCTACAATGAGCAGTTCTTC	CASAGDIAYNEQFF
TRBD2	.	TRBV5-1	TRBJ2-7	TGCGCCAGCAGCACCGGATCAGGACTAGCGGGAGCCCACGAGCAGTACTTC	CASSTGSGLAGAHEQYF
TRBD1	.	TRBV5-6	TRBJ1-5	TGTGCCAGCAGCATGACAGGGGGCGCGGAGCCCCAGCATTTT	CASSMTGGAEPQHF
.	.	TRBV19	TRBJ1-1	TGTGCCAGCTTATGGACAGCGGAAACTGAAGCTTTCTTT	CASLWTAETEAFF
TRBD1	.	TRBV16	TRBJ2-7	TGTGCCAGCAGCCCCCGGACAGGGACTTACGAGCAGTACTTC	CASSPRTGTYEQYF
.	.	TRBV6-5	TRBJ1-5	TGTGCCAGTGCCAGGGGCGTGAGCAATCAGCCCCAGCATTTT	CASARGVSNQPQHF
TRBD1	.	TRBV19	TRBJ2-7	TGTGCCAGTAGTAGCACGGACAGGTCCTACGAGCAGTACTTC	CASSSTDRSYEQYF
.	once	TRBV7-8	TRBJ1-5	TGTGCCAGCAGCTTAAGATATCGGGGGGCAAGCAATCAGCCCCAGCATTTT	CASSLRYRGASNQPQHF
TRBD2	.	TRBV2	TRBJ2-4	TGTGCCAGCAGTGAAGCTGGACTAGCGGGGGGGCCGTACTTC	CASSEAGLAGGPYF
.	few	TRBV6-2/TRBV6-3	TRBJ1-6	TGTGCCAGCAGCCTGATTGAAACAGGGAGCGCTTCACCCCTCCACTTT	CASSLIETGSASPLHF
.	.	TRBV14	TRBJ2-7	TGTGCCAGCAGCCAAGATATGGGCCTACCGTACGAGCAGTACTTC	CASSQDMGLPYEQYF
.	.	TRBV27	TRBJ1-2	TGTGCCAGCAGCACTTTACGACAGCGTACCTATGGCTACACCTTC	CASSTLRQRTYGYTF